A selection of T cell receptor beta chains follows, all from one sample in a study of T cell responses to AZD1222 COVID-19 vaccine. Measured with immunoSEQ multiplex PCR; TCRdb has only the in-frame clones, and not every one. Among more than 100,000 clones listed, approximately 90% were seen once. The sequences come from peripheral blood, collected on day 0 of AZD1222 vaccination. These receptors were collected from an adult in good health. CDR3s include the opening cysteine and the closing phenylalanine or tryptophan. D genes are given only for firm matches. Where a row states a size, it is once, few, many or the class of an expanded clone; other rows omit it.

CDR3aa,CDR3nt,abundance,d_gene,j_gene,v_gene
CASSESARGSPLHF,TGTGCCAGCAGTGAAAGTGCCCGGGGATCACCCCTCCACTTT,NA,NA,TRBJ1-6,TRBV6-1
CASGTGLHEQYF,TGTGCCAGCGGGACAGGGCTTCACGAGCAGTACTTC,few,TRBD1,TRBJ2-7,TRBV11-3
CASSTGTQVYEQYF,TGCGCCAGCAGTACCGGGACGCAAGTCTACGAGCAGTACTTC,once,NA,TRBJ2-7,TRBV10-1
CASSIEAERFNEQFF,TGTGCCAGTAGTATAGAGGCGGAGCGGTTCAATGAGCAGTTCTTC,NA,NA,TRBJ2-1,TRBV19
CASSDWADRSYEQYF,TGTGCCAGCAGCGATTGGGCGGACCGCTCCTACGAGCAGTACTTC,NA,NA,TRBJ2-7,TRBV11-2
CASSLGLQGNTIYF,TGTGCCAGCAGCTTAGGACTCCAGGGAAACACCATATATTTT,NA,NA,TRBJ1-3,TRBV11-2
CATRPGRATYNEQFF,TGTGCCACCCGCCCCGGGCGGGCGACCTACAATGAGCAGTTCTTC,NA,NA,TRBJ2-1,TRBV15
CASSPREATNEKLFF,TGTGCCAGCTCACCGAGGGAAGCCACTAATGAAAAACTGTTTTTT,NA,NA,TRBJ1-4,TRBV18
CASNRRGGNTEAFF,TGTGCCAGCAACAGAAGGGGGGGCAACACTGAAGCTTTCTTT,NA,NA,TRBJ1-1,TRBV28
CASSQVPLAVRSSYNEQFF,TGCGCCAGCAGCCAAGTTCCGCTAGCGGTCCGAAGCTCCTACAATGAGCAGTTCTTC,NA,TRBD2,TRBJ2-1,TRBV4-1
CASSPPRQNEKLFF,TGTGCCAGCTCACCCCCTCGACAGAATGAAAAACTGTTTTTT,NA,NA,TRBJ1-4,TRBV18
CASSFRGGSETQYF,TGTGCCAGCAGTTTTAGGGGGGGAAGTGAGACCCAGTACTTC,NA,NA,TRBJ2-5,TRBV28
CASRLTGPGNTIYF,TGTGCCAGCAGGTTGACAGGGCCCGGAAACACCATATATTTT,NA,TRBD1,TRBJ1-3,TRBV14
CASRYQGTVEKLFF,TGTGCCAGCAGGTACCAAGGGACAGTTGAAAAACTGTTTTTT,NA,TRBD1,TRBJ1-4,TRBV7-9
CASRVAGTYEQYF,TGCGCCAGCAGAGTGGCAGGGACCTACGAGCAGTACTTC,NA,NA,TRBJ2-7,TRBV5-1